This T cell receptor (beta chain) was recorded in a study of blood T cell repertoires in COVID-19. Study summary: Both acute and convalescent COVID-19 samples were obtained from the United States, Italy and Spain.

TCRdb's table, derived via immunoSEQ multiplex PCR, lists solely in-frame clones and lacks some. The sample has roughly 160,000 clones, approximately 85% seen once. Sequenced material: peripheral blood. The clonotype originates from a woman in her forties or fifties with COVID-19, enrolled during active disease.

DNA of the CDR3: TGTGCCAGTGCACAGACAGATACGCAGTATTTT. Translated, it gives CASAQTDTQYF. The chain combines TRBV2 with TRBJ2-3; D gene uncertain. V lost 9 bases and J lost 3, with 7 bases in between. CDR1 and CDR2 (germline): SNHLY, FYNNEI. The CDR3 loop spans 11 amino acids.